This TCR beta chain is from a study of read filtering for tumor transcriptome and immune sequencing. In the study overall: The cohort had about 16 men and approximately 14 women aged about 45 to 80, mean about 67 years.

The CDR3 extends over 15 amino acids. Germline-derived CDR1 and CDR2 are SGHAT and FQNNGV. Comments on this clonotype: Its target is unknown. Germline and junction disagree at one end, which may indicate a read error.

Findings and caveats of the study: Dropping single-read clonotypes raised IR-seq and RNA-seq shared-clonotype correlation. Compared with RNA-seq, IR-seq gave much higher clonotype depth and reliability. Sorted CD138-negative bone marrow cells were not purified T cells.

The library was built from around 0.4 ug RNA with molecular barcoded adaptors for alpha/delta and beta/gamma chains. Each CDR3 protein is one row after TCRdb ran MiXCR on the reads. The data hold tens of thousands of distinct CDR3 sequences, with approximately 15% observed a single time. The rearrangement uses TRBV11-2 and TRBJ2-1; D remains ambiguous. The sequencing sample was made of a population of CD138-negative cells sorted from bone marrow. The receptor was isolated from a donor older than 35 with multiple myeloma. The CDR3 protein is CASSGGPSSYNEQSF. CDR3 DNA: TGTGCCAGCAGCGGTGGCCCTTCTTCCTACAATGAGCAGTCCTTC.